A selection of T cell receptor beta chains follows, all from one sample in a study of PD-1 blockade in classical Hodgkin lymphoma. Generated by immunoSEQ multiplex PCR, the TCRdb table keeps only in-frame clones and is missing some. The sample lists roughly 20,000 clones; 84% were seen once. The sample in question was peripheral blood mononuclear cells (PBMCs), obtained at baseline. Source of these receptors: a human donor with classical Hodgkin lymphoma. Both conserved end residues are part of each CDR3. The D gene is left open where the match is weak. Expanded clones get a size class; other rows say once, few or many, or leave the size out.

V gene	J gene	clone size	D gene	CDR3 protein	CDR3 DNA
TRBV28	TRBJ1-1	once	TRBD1	CASRPQGRRTEAFF	TGTGCCAGCAGACCACAGGGGCGGCGGACTGAAGCTTTCTTT
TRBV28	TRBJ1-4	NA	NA	CASSSHVGGRLFF	TGTGCCAGCAGTTCCCACGTGGGGGGGCGACTGTTTTTT
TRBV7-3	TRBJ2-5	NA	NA	CASSPSRGEAQETQYF	TGTGCCAGCAGCCCCTCAAGGGGGGAGGCCCAAGAGACCCAGTACTTC
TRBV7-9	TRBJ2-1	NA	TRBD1	CASSLTGAYNEQFF	TGTGCCAGCAGCTTGACAGGGGCGTACAATGAGCAGTTCTTC
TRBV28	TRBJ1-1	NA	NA	CASRDSGTEAFF	TGTGCCAGCAGGGATTCGGGCACTGAAGCTTTCTTT
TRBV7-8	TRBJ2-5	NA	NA	CASSLRGIQETQYF	TGTGCCAGCAGCCTTCGGGGTATTCAAGAGACCCAGTACTTC
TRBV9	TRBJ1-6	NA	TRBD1	CASSAGTEAYNSPLHF	TGTGCCAGCAGCGCCGGGACAGAGGCTTATAATTCACCCCTCCACTTT
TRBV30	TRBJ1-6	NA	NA	CAWSTRTSDSGAPLHF	TGTGCCTGGAGTACCCGGACCTCGGACTCCGGGGCACCCCTCCACTTT
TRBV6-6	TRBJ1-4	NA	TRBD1	CASTLTGSNEKLFF	TGTGCCAGCACCCTGACAGGGTCTAATGAAAAACTGTTTTTT
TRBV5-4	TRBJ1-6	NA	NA	CASSLGNSPLHF	TGTGCCAGCAGCCTTGGGAATTCACCCCTCCACTTT
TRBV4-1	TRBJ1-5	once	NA	CASSQDLYQPQHF	TGCGCCAGCAGCCAAGATCTATATCAGCCCCAGCATTTT
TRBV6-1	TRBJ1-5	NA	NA	CASSRQLNQPQHF	TGTGCCAGCAGTCGGCAGCTCAATCAGCCCCAGCATTTT
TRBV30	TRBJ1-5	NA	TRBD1	CAWGWQGGNQPQHF	TGTGCCTGGGGATGGCAGGGGGGAAATCAGCCCCAGCATTTT
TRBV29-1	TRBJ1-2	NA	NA	CSVAGTHTEGYTF	TGCAGCGTTGCGGGGACCCACACCGAGGGCTACACCTTC
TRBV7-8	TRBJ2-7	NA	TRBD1	CASSFRQGTETYEQYF	TGTGCCAGCAGCTTTAGGCAGGGGACAGAGACCTACGAGCAGTACTTC
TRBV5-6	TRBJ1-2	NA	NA	CASRGRQYTF	TGTGCCAGCAGGGGAAGACAGTACACCTTC
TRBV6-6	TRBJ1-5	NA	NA	CASRRDPAGQPQHF	TGTGCCAGCAGGCGAGACCCGGCTGGGCAGCCCCAGCATTTT
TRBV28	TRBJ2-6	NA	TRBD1	CASRTTGSAGANVLTF	TGTGCCAGCAGAACGACAGGGTCCGCTGGGGCCAACGTCCTGACTTTC
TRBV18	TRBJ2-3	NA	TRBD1	CASSDSGQGDITQYF	TGTGCCAGCTCAGACTCGGGACAGGGTGATATAACGCAGTATTTT
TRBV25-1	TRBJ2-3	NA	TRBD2	CASSSSVKRGGTDTQYF	TGTGCCAGCAGTTCGTCAGTGAAGCGGGGGGGCACAGATACGCAGTATTTT
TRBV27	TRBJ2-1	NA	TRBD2	CASSFQGLAGGLRNEQFF	TGTGCCAGCAGTTTTCAGGGACTAGCGGGGGGGCTGAGAAATGAGCAGTTCTTC
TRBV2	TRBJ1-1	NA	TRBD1	CASKEGGRGHTEAFF	TGTGCCAGCAAAGAAGGTGGCAGGGGGCACACTGAAGCTTTCTTT
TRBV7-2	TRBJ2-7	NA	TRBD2	CASSSKRGGRNEQYF	TGTGCCAGCAGCTCAAAGCGGGGGGGCCGCAACGAGCAGTACTTC
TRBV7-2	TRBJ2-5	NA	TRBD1	CASSLRTGAQETQYF	TGTGCCAGCAGCCTCCGGACAGGGGCTCAAGAGACCCAGTACTTC
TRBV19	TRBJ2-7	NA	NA	CASSVRPTLTAYSYEQYF	TGTGCCAGTAGTGTTAGACCCACCTTGACAGCCTACTCCTACGAGCAGTACTTC
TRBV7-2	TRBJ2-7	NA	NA	CASSLLRFYEQYF	TGTGCCAGCAGCTTATTACGGTTCTACGAGCAGTACTTC
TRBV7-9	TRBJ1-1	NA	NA	CASSLTVEAFF	TGTGCCAGCAGCTTGACAGTGGAAGCTTTCTTT
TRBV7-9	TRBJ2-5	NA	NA	CASSLSGTIETQYF	TGTGCCAGCTCCTTATCCGGGACAATTGAGACCCAGTACTTC
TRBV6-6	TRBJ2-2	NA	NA	CASSRRSTGELFF	TGTGCCAGTTCCCGACGGTCTACCGGGGAGCTGTTTTTT
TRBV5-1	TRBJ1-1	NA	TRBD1	CASSRGQGRVETEAFF	TGCGCCAGCAGCCGTGGACAGGGGAGAGTCGAAACTGAAGCTTTCTTT
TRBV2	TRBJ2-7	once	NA	CASEQFYEQYF	TGTGCCAGCGAACAGTTCTACGAGCAGTACTTC
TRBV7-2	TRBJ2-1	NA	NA	CASSPTPRGEQFF	TGTGCCAGCAGCCCCACGCCGAGGGGTGAGCAGTTCTTC
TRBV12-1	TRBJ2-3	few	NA	CASSLCPRGRPGTRDTQYF	TGTGCCAGCAGCTTGTGCCCACGCGGACGGCCCGGGACTCGGGATACGCAGTATTTT
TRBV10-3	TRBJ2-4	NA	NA	CAISEWLLTGGGKNIQYF	TGTGCCATCAGTGAGTGGCTGCTGACAGGCGGGGGCAAAAACATTCAGTACTTC
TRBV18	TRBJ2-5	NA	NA	CASSPPRGAESQETQYF	TGTGCCAGCTCACCACCGAGAGGGGCCGAGTCCCAAGAGACCCAGTACTTC
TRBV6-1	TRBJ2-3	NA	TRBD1	CASSGRGRTDTQYF	TGTGCCAGCAGCGGCAGGGGGCGCACAGATACGCAGTATTTT
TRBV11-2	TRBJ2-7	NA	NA	CASSALGGTSPYEQYF	TGTGCCAGCAGCGCCCTCGGAGGGACTTCCCCTTACGAGCAGTACTTC
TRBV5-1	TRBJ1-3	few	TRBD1	CASSPAGQGINSGNTIYF	TGCGCCAGCAGCCCGGCTGGACAGGGGATAAACTCTGGAAACACCATATATTTT
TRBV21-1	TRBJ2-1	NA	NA	CASSKAGESYNEQFF	TGTGCCAGCAGCAAAGCAGGGGAATCCTACAATGAGCAGTTCTTC
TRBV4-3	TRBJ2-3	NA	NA	CASSQEASVLLSTDTQYF	TGCGCCAGCAGCCAAGAGGCTAGCGTTTTACTCTCCACAGATACGCAGTATTTT
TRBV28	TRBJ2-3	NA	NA	CASSDTDTQYF	TGTGCCAGCAGTGATACAGATACGCAGTATTTT
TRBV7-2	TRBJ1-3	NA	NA	CASSESSGPGNTIYF	TGTGCCAGCAGCGAAAGTTCAGGGCCTGGAAACACCATATATTTT
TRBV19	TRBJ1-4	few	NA	CASKWVEGLTNEKLFF	TGTGCCAGTAAGTGGGTGGAGGGGTTGACTAATGAAAAACTGTTTTTT
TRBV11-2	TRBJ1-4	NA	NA	CASSSRGGWEKLFF	TGTGCCAGCAGCTCCCGGGGGGGATGGGAAAAACTGTTTTTT
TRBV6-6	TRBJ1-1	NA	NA	CASNLQGGTEAFF	TGTGCCAGCAACTTACAGGGTGGTACTGAAGCTTTCTTT
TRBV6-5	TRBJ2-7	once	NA	CASTILPGSSYEQYF	TGTGCCAGCACCATTCTTCCGGGCAGCTCCTACGAGCAGTACTTC
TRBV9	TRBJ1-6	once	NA	CASSVVGAGGSPLHF	TGTGCCAGCAGCGTAGTGGGGGCCGGGGGGTCACCCCTCCACTTT
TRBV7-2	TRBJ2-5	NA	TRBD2	CASSLGGGIQETQYF	TGTGCCAGCAGCTTGGGCGGGGGGATTCAAGAGACCCAGTACTTC
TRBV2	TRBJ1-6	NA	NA	CAGQPGSSYNSPLHF	TGTGCCGGTCAACCCGGGAGCTCCTATAATTCACCCCTCCACTTT
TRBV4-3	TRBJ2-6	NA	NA	CASSHETGSGANVLTF	TGCGCCAGCAGCCATGAAACTGGCTCTGGGGCCAACGTCCTGACTTTC
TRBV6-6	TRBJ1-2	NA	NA	CASSYKGRYGYTF	TGTGCCAGCAGTTACAAGGGGAGGTATGGCTACACCTTC
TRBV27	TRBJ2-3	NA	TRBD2	CASSSRSGGIDTQYF	TGTGCCAGCAGTTCTCGAAGCGGGGGGATAGATACGCAGTATTTT
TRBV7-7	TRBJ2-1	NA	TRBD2	CASSSGLAAYNEQFF	TGTGCTAGCAGCTCAGGACTAGCGGCCTACAATGAGCAGTTCTTC
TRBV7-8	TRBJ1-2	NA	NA	CASSPTVGPQVRGYTF	TGTGCCAGCAGCCCGACGGTGGGGCCCCAAGTGAGGGGCTACACCTTC
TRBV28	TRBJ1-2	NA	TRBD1	CASRAGQGNYGYTF	TGTGCCAGCAGGGCCGGACAGGGGAACTATGGCTACACCTTC